The T cell receptor beta chain under discussion was sequenced for a study of lymphopenia after photon versus proton radiotherapy. General study points: Better survival with proton therapy was suggested as possible, not demonstrated. Larger post-nadir TCR diversity loss correlated inversely with survival in deceased patients. Photon-treated patients lost naive T cells and TCR diversity; proton-treated stayed stable. After the lymphocyte nadir, photon-treated repertoires showed oligoclonal expansion, especially of CD8+ Temra cells.

The data were produced by immunoSEQ multiplex PCR, yet TCRdb's version contains in-frame clones alone and is incomplete. The sample comprises 55,000 to 70,000 clones, about nine tenths of which are singletons, and approximately 2.6% rests with the top ten. This clone was counted between two and nine times. The antigen is unknown. The V gene lost 6 bases and the J gene lost 8 bases, with 10 bases spanning the gap. Per the germline V gene, CDR1 is MDHEN and CDR2 is SYDVKM. This CDR3 contains 11 residues. The receptor comes from a woman in her 70s with pancreatic cancer. This sequence joins TRBV28 and TRBJ1-2, with D perhaps matching TRBD1 (6 bases). The specimen was peripheral blood, collected from a patient treated with photon-based radiotherapy. The CDR3 sequence is CASRSDRGYTF. The CDR3 DNA sequence: TGTGCCAGCAGATCCGACAGGGGCTACACCTTC.